The TCR beta chain under discussion was sequenced for a study of control samples from healthy donors and cancer patients. Assay: immunoSEQ multiplex PCR; the TCRdb copy retains only in-frame clones and omits some. The table lists about 190,000 clones. Source material: blood. This receptor was identified in a woman aged 25 to 39 in good health.

CDR3 sequence (DNA): TGTGCCTGGAGTCCGGACAGCCAAGAGACCCAGTACTTC. It encodes CAWSPDSQETQYF. This chain connects TRBV30 to TRBJ2-5; possible D gene TRBD1, 6 bases. Germline V gene data show CDR1 as GTSNPN and CDR2 as SVGIG (reference sequence). The CDR3 contains 13 residues. V was pared by 2 bases and J by 1 base, with 8 bases between.